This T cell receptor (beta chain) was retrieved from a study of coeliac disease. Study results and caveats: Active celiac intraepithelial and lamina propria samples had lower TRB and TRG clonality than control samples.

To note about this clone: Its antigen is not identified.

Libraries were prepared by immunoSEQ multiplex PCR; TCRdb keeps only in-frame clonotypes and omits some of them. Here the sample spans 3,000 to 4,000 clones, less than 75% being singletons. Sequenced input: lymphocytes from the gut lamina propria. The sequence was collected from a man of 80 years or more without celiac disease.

The CDR3: CASSLDDRSYEQYF. CDR3 DNA: TGTGCCAGCAGCTTGGATGACAGATCCTACGAGCAGTACTTC. V is TRBV5-8 and J is TRBJ2-7; D might be TRBD1 (5 bases). V lost 0 bases and J 1 base, leaving 8 bases between the germline ends. The CDR3 has 14 residues. Germline CDR1 is SGHTS and CDR2 is YDEGEE.